These 10 T cell receptor beta chains came from one sample sequenced in a study of early T cells in non-severe SARS-CoV-2 infection. One entry per CDR3 protein results from TCRdb running MiXCR on the 5' RACE reads. The profile shows 85,000 to 95,000 distinct CDR3 sequences, about 15% of them singletons. Sequencing was performed on whole blood. The receptors derive from an adult who was a healthcare worker with PCR-confirmed SARS-CoV-2 infection or an uninfected control (not recorded which).

By frequency in the sample, this clonotype is medium-sized (0.01 to 0.1%). The chain recombines TRBV7-6 with TRBJ1-1, with D possibly being TRBD1 (5 bases). Germline CDR1 is SGHVS and CDR2 is FNYEAQ. V lost 5 bases, J lost 1 base, and 5 bases lay in between. The CDR3 consists of 12 residues. CDR3 amino acids: CASSQGNTEAFF. The CDR3 bases are TGTGCCAGCAGCCAGGGGAACACTGAAGCTTTCTTT.

This chain links TRBV2 with TRBJ2-5; TRBD2 is a possible D gene (6 bases). The CDR3 loop spans 10 amino acids. Germline CDR1 is SNHLY and CDR2 is FYNNEI. V shed 9 bases and J shed 9 bases, with 11 bases lying between them. CDR3 protein: CASMAGPQYF. The CDR3 DNA follows: TGTGCCAGTATGGCGGGGCCCCAGTACTTC. Together with reference TRBV2 and TRBJ2-5, the CDR3 gives the full variable domain: EPEVTQTPSHQVTQMGQEVILRCVPISNHLYFYWYRQILGQKVEFLVSFYNNEISEKSEIFDDQFSVERPDGSNFTLKIRSTKLEDSAMYFCASMAGPQYFGPGTRLLVL.

V is TRBV20-1 and J is TRBJ1-6; a possible D gene is TRBD1 (5 bases). Germline V CDR1 and CDR2: DFQATT, SNEGSKA (reference sequence). Trimming left V 4 bases short and J 7 bases short, with 20 bases between. This CDR3 has 16 residues. In nucleotides, the CDR3 is TGCAGTGCTAAGGTTGTCTCGAGGGGTGACAATTCACCCCTCCACTTT. Protein product: CSAKVVSRGDNSPLHF.

This clonotype was seen a few times. This CDR3 is CASRGQGSGENSGANVLTF. The CDR3 DNA follows: TGTGCCAGCAGGGGACAGGGTTCTGGCGAAAACTCTGGGGCCAACGTCCTGACTTTC. The chain recombines TRBV9 with TRBJ2-6; 9 bases match TRBD1. There are 19 residues in the CDR3. Germline-derived CDR1 and CDR2 are SGDLS and YYNGEE. Trimming at V came to 5 bases and at J to 0 bases, leaving 12 bases not matched to a gene.

The J gene is TRBJ1-5, the V gene TRBV20-1; D call uncertain. V lost 3 bases to trimming and J lost 2 bases, with 5 bases between them. The CDR3 extends over 12 amino acids. Per germline, CDR1 DFQATT and CDR2 SNEGSKA (reference sequence). The CDR3 is CSASNGNQPQHF. The CDR3 DNA sequence: TGCAGTGCTAGTAATGGCAATCAGCCCCAGCATTTT.

This clonotype was detected a few times. CDR3 protein: CASSIGGSYNEQFF. The CDR3 DNA reads TGTGCCAGCTCGATTGGGGGGTCCTACAATGAGCAGTTCTTC. The genes are TRBV12-3 or TRBV12-4 and TRBJ2-1; TRBD2 might be the D (6 bases). Trimming pared 8 bases from V and 1 base from J, leaving 12 bases between. The length of the CDR3 is 14 residues.

This clonotype was counted between two and nine times. The chain recombines TRBV5-1 with TRBJ2-1; perhaps D is TRBD1 or TRBD2 (5 bases each). The CDR3 covers 17 residues. Per germline, CDR1 SGHRS and CDR2 YFSETQ. Trimming took 0 bases from V and 4 from J, leaving 17 bases between them. CDR3 DNA: TGCGCCAGCAGCTTGGCCCCCGGGACCATCACTTACAATGAGCAGTTCTTC. This sequence encodes CASSLAPGTITYNEQFF.

This clonotype has only a few counts. The chain carries TRBV7-2 and TRBJ2-7; D ambiguous. The germline V and J ends were trimmed by 1 base and 4 bases, with 8 bases remaining between them. The CDR3 is 13 residues long. Germline values: CDR1 SGHTA, CDR2 FQGNSA. CDR3: CASSLGSQYEQYV. The CDR3 bases are TGTGCCAGCAGCTTAGGGTCGCAGTACGAGCAGTACGTC.

V and J are TRBV11-2 and TRBJ2-3, with 7 positions matching TRBD2. Per germline, CDR1 SGHAT and CDR2 FQNNGV. The CDR3 totals 16 residues. Losses at the gene ends were 6 bases for V and 2 bases for J; bases not matched to a gene: 11. As DNA, the CDR3 is TGTGCCAGCAGGTCCCTGGGAGGGAACCTCACAGATACGCAGTATTTT. Protein: CASRSLGGNLTDTQYF. The variable domain in full, with the rest retrieved from reference TRBV11-2 and TRBJ2-3, is EAGVAQSPRYKIIEKRQSVAFWCNPISGHATLYWYQQILGQGPKLLIQFQNNGVVDDSQLPKDRFSAERLKGVDSTLKIQPAKLEDSAVYLCASRSLGGNLTDTQYFGPGTRLTVL.

This clonotype has more than one count but fewer than ten. CDR3 amino acids: CASSWGQGNQPQHF. The CDR3 DNA follows: TGTGCCAGCAGTTGGGGACAGGGCAATCAGCCCCAGCATTTT. This rearrangement joins TRBV12-3 or TRBV12-4 to TRBJ1-5, with 8 bases that match TRBD1. V dropped 4 bases and J dropped 2; count of bases not matched to a gene: 1. The CDR3 spans 14 residues.